The 14 T cell receptor beta chains below all came from one sample that was sequenced in a study of neurological immune-mediated disorders. Time point here: longitudinal time-point 2. TCRdb passed the 5' RACE reads through MiXCR, listing each CDR3 protein once. Here the sample spans 57,000 or so distinct CDR3 sequences, about 8.9% being singletons. Sequenced input: PBMCs. Every receptor here comes from a man younger than 40 in good health.

This clonotype was recorded many times. This sequence joins TRBV20-1 and TRBJ2-3; the D is unclear. The CDR3 has 11 residues. Deletions cut 6 bases from V and 4 bases from J, with 8 bases between. CDR1 DFQATT and CDR2 SNEGSKA come from the germline V gene (reference sequence). Here the CDR3 DNA reads TGCAGTGCCGTGAGAGCAGATACGCAGTATTTT. This encodes CSAVRADTQYF.

Many counts were recorded for this clonotype. This chain uses TRBV20-1 with TRBJ2-1; 8 bases are a match to TRBD2. CDR1 and CDR2 from the germline V gene are DFQATT and SNEGSKA (reference sequence). The CDR3 is 15 residues long. After removal of 1 base from V and 9 bases from J, the junction contained 11 bases not matched to a gene. In nucleotides, the CDR3 is TGCAGTGCTAGAGTCCCTAGCGGGCAATTGGCTGAGCAGTTCTTC. Encoded protein: CSARVPSGQLAEQFF.

The chain has TRBV2 and TRBJ2-7, with a tentative D call TRBD1 (6 bases). The V end was cut by 6 bases, the J end by 3 bases, with 12 bases between. Germline V lookup: CDR1 SNHLY, CDR2 FYNNEI. The CDR3 sequence is 13 residues long. CDR3 bases: TGTGCCAGCAGGATGACAGGCGACTACGAGCAGTACTTC. Protein product: CASRMTGDYEQYF. Variable domain in full (rest from reference TRBV2 and TRBJ2-7): EPEVTQTPSHQVTQMGQEVILRCVPISNHLYFYWYRQILGQKVEFLVSFYNNEISEKSEIFDDQFSVERPDGSNFTLKIRSTKLEDSAMYFCASRMTGDYEQYFGPGTRLTVT.

This clonotype showed up many times. This chain links TRBV20-1 with TRBJ1-2; D is unresolved. There are 13 residues in the CDR3. Germline lookup yields CDR1 DFQATT and CDR2 SNEGSKA (reference sequence). V lost 5 bases, J lost 2 bases, and 12 bases lay in between. The CDR3 DNA reads as TGCAGTGCTCCCACGACCCGGAACTATGGCTACACCTTC. It yields the protein CSAPTTRNYGYTF.

This clonotype was counted between two and nine times. The V call is TRBV10-3, the J call TRBJ2-1; D gene uncertain. CDR3 length: 15 amino acids. CDR1 and CDR2 from the germline V gene are ENHRY and SYGVKD. The V end lost 0 bases, the J end lost 6 bases, and 12 bases lay between the germline ends. This chain's CDR3 is CAISESGGRINEQFF. CDR3 in DNA: TGTGCCATCAGTGAGTCCGGCGGCCGTATCAATGAGCAGTTCTTC.

Ten or more counts support this clonotype. The V gene is TRBV6-2 or TRBV6-3, the J gene TRBJ2-1; D remains unclear. Germline V gene lookup returns CDR1 MNHEY and CDR2 SVGEGT. V was shortened by 6 bases and J by 0 bases, with 15 bases between the two germline ends. This CDR3 spans 16 amino acids. The CDR3 reads CASSLGGWASYNEQFF. CDR3 nucleotide sequence: TGTGCCAGCAGCTTGGGTGGGTGGGCCTCCTACAATGAGCAGTTCTTC.

This clonotype has a count of ten or more. The chain is built from TRBV29-1 and TRBJ1-1; possibly TRBD1 for D (5 bases). V was clipped by 7 bases and J by 5 bases, with 14 bases between them. Germline V gene lookup returns CDR1 SQVTM and CDR2 ANQGSEA. The CDR3 loop spans 12 amino acids. The CDR3: CSAQGEGTEAFF. The DNA of the CDR3 is TGCAGCGCCCAGGGAGAGGGAACTGAAGCTTTCTTT. The complete variable domain, with remaining parts taken from reference TRBV29-1 and TRBJ1-1, reads SAVISQKPSRDICQRGTSLTIQCQVDSQVTMMFWYRQQPGQSLTLIATANQGSEATYESGFVIDKFPISRPNLTFSTLTVSNMSPEDSSIYLCSAQGEGTEAFFGQGTRLTVV.

For this clonotype: Given the absence of the conserved phenylalanine or tryptophan at the CDR3 end, a read error is likely. This chain uses TRBV7-9 with TRBJ2-7; TRBD1 or TRBD2 may be the D gene (7 bases each). The CDR3 is made up of 15 amino acids. Germline V gene lookup returns CDR1 SEHNR and CDR2 FQNEAQ (reference sequence). V shed 6 bases and J shed 1 base, with 16 bases lying between them. CDR3 in DNA: TGTGCCAGCAGTCGAACAGCGGGACAGTCCTACGAGCAGTACCTT. Its translation: CASSRTAGQSYEQYL.

In its sample, this clonotype was seen many times. V gene TRBV7-9 combines with J gene TRBJ2-1; tentatively, D is TRBD2 (6 bases). This CDR3 region has 15 residues. V was clipped by 3 bases and J by 2 bases, with 11 bases between them. CDR1 is SEHNR, CDR2 FQNEAQ, per germline (reference sequence). The CDR3 DNA sequence: TGTGCCAGCAGCTTTGAGGGCGGGACCTACAATGAGCAGTTCTTC. Amino acid sequence: CASSFEGGTYNEQFF.

This clonotype has a count of ten or more. The V call is TRBV5-1, the J call TRBJ2-3, with D perhaps given as TRBD1 or TRBD2 (5 bases each). Trimming removed 7 bases from V and 8 bases from J, with 26 bases in between. CDR3 length: 16 residues. Germline CDR1 SGHRS, CDR2 YFSETQ. The CDR3 region has the DNA TGCGCCAGCTCAGTTATGGGACCGGGCTCGGAGTCTACGCAGTATTTT. Encoded protein: CASSVMGPGSESTQYF. Drawing the rest from reference TRBV5-1 and TRBJ2-3, the complete variable domain is KAGVTQTPRYLIKTRGQQVTLSCSPISGHRSVSWYQQTPGQGLQFLFEYFSETQRNKGNFPGRFSGRQFSNSRSEMNVSTLELGDSALYLCASSVMGPGSESTQYFGPGTRLTVL.

Turning to this clonotype: Germline and junction disagree at one end, which may indicate a read error. The chain has TRBV5-1 and TRBJ2-5; 9 bases match TRBD2. The germline V gene has CDR1 SGHRS and CDR2 YFSETQ. The CDR3 is made up of 14 amino acids. This CDR3 is CVSSLAGGRETQYF. The DNA for the CDR3 is TGCGTCAGCAGCTTGGCGGGGGGGCGAGAGACCCAGTACTTC.

This clonotype was detected many times. This chain uses TRBV7-3 with TRBJ2-1; the match to TRBD1 covers 8 bases. J lost 3 bases, V lost 1 base, and 2 bases had no gene match. CDR1 and CDR2 from the germline V gene are SGHTA and FQGTGA. There are 15 residues in the CDR3. CDR3 coding DNA: TGTGCCAGCAGCTTAAGGACAGGGAGCTACAATGAGCAGTTCTTC. Translated, it gives CASSLRTGSYNEQFF.

This clonotype was seen repeatedly, ten times or more. This sequence joins TRBV20-1 and TRBJ2-3; possibly TRBD1 for D (6 bases). The CDR3 loop spans 14 amino acids. Looked up from germline, CDR1 is DFQATT and CDR2 is SNEGSKA (reference sequence). The V end was cut by 4 bases, the J end by 2 bases, with 13 bases between. In nucleotides, the CDR3 is TGCAGTGCTACCCCAGGGGCCCACACAGATACGCAGTATTTT. Translated: CSATPGAHTDTQYF.

This clonotype was recorded at least ten times. The chain employs TRBV7-9 and TRBJ2-5, with 7 nucleotides matching TRBD2. The germline CDR1 and CDR2 sequences are SEHNR and FQNEAQ (reference sequence). CDR3 length: 14 amino acids. Trimming at V came to 3 bases and at J to 5 bases, leaving 6 bases not matched to a gene. DNA for the CDR3: TGTGCCAGCAGCTTCTGGACTAGTCAGGAGACCCAGTACTTC. Translating it yields CASSFWTSQETQYF.